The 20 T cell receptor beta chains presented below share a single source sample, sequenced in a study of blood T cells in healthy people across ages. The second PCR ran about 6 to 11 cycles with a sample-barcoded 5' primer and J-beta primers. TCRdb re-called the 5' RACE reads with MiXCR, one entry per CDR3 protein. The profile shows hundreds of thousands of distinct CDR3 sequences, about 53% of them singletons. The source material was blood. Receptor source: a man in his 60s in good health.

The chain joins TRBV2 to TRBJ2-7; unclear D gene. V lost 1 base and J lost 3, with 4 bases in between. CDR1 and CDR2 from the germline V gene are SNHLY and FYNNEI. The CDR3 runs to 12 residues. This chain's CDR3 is CASSEVHYEQYF. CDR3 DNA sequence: TGTGCCAGCAGTGAAGTACACTACGAGCAGTACTTC.

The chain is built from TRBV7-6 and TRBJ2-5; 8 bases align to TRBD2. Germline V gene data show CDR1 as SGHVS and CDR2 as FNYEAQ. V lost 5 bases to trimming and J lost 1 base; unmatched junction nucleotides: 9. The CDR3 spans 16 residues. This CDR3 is CASSPYGGGPQETQYF. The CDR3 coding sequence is TGTGCCAGCAGCCCGTACGGGGGGGGGCCCCAAGAGACCCAGTACTTC.

The CDR3 loop is CGAKNRDRWETQYF. The CDR3, as DNA: TGCGGCGCTAAAAACAGGGATCGGTGGGAGACCCAGTACTTC. The chain employs TRBV29-1 and TRBJ2-5, with D perhaps TRBD1 (6 bases). The V gene's germline CDR1 is SQVTM and CDR2 ANQGSEA. The length of the CDR3 is 14 residues.

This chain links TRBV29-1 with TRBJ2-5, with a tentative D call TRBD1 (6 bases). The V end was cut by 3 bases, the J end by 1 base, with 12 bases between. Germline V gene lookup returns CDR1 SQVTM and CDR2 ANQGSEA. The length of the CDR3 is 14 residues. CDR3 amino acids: CSVDPTGFQETQYF. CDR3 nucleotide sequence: TGCAGCGTTGACCCAACAGGGTTCCAAGAGACCCAGTACTTC.

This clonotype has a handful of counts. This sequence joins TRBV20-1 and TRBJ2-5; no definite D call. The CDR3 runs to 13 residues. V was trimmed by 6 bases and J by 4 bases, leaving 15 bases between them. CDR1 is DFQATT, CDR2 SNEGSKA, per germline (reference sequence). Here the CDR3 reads CSAPPGSRETQYF. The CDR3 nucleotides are TGCAGTGCCCCACCGGGCTCGAGAGAGACCCAGTACTTC.

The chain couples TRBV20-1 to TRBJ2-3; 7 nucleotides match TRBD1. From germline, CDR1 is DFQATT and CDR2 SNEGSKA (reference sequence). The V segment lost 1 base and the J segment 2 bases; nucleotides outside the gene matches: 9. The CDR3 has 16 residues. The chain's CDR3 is CSARVPQGQYTDTQYF. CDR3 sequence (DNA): TGCAGTGCTAGAGTGCCCCAGGGACAGTACACAGATACGCAGTATTTT.

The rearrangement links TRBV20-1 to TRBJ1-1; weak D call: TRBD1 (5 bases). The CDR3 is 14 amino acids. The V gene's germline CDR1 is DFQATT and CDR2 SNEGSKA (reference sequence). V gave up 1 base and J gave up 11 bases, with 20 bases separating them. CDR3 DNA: TGCAGTGCTAGAGCCCCCCGGGACGCCAGAGAGGCTTTCTTT. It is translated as CSARAPRDAREAFF.

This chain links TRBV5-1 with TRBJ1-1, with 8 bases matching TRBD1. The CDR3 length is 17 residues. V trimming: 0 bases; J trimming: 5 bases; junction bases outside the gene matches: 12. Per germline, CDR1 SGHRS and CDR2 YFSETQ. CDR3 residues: CASSLARGGQGKTEAFF. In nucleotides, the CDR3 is TGCGCCAGCAGCTTGGCCAGGGGCGGACAGGGTAAGACTGAAGCTTTCTTT.

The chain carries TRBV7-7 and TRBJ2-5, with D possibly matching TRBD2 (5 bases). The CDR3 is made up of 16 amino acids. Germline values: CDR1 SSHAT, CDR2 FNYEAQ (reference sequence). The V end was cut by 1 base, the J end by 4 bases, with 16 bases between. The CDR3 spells CASSLGGPLGAETQYF. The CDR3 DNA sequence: TGTGCCAGCAGCTTAGGCGGGCCATTGGGCGCAGAGACCCAGTACTTC.

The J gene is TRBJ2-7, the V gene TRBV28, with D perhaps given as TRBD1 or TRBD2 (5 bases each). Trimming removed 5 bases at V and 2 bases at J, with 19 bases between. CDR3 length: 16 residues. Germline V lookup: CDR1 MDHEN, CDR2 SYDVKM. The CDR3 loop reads CASSHPLGRGPYEQYF. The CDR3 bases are TGTGCCAGCAGTCACCCCCTGGGGCGAGGGCCCTACGAGCAGTACTTC.

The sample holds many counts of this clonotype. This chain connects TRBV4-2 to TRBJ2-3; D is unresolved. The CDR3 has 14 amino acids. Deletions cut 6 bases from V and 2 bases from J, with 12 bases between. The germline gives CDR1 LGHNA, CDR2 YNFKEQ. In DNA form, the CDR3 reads TGTGCCAGCAGTCCTACTACAACCACAGATACGCAGTATTTT. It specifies CASSPTTTTDTQYF.

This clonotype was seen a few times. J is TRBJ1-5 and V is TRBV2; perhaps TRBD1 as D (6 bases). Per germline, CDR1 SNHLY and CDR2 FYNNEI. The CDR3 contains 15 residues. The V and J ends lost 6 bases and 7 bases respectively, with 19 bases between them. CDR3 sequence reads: CASRGDTGGGQPQHF. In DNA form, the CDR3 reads TGTGCCAGCAGGGGGGACACGGGCGGTGGCCAGCCCCAGCATTTT.

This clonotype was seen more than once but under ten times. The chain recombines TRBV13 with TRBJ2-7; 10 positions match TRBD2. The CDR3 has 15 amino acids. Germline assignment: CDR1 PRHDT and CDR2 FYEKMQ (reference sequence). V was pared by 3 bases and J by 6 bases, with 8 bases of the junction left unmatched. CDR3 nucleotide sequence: TGTGCCAGCAGCTTCGGAGCGGGGGGGCCGTCCGAGCAGTACTTC. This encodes CASSFGAGGPSEQYF. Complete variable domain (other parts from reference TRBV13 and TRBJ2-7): AAGVIQSPRHLIKEKRETATLKCYPIPRHDTVYWYQQGPGQDPQFLISFYEKMQSDKGSIPDRFSAQQFSDYHSELNMSSLELGDSALYFCASSFGAGGPSEQYFGPGTRLTVT.

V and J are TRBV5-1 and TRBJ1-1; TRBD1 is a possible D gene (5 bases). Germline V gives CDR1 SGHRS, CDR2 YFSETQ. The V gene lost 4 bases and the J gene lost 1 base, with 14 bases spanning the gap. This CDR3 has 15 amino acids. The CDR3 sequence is CASSQLGVTNTEAFF. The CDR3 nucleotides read TGCGCCAGCAGCCAGCTGGGGGTAACGAACACTGAAGCTTTCTTT.

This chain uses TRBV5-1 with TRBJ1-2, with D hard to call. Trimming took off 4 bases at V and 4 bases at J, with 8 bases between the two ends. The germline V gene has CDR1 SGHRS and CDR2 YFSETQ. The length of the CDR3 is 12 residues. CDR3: CASSEDGYGYTF. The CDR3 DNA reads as TGCGCCAGCAGCGAGGACGGCTATGGCTACACCTTC.

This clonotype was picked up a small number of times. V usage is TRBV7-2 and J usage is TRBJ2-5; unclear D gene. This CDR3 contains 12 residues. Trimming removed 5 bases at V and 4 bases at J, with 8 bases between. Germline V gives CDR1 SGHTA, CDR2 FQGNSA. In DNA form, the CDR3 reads TGTGCCAGCAGCCGCTTCGGAGAGACCCAGTACTTC. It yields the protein CASSRFGETQYF. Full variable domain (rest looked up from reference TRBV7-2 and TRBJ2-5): GAGVSQSPSNKVTEKGKDVELRCDPISGHTALYWYRQSLGQGLEFLIYFQGNSAPDKSGLPSDRFSAERTGGSVSTLTIQRTQQEDSAVYLCASSRFGETQYFGPGTRLLVL.

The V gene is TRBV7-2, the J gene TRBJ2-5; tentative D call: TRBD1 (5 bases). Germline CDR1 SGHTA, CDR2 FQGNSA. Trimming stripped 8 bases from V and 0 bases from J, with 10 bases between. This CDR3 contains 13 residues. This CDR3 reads CASGRGNQETQYF. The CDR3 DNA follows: TGTGCCAGCGGAAGGGGCAACCAAGAGACCCAGTACTTC. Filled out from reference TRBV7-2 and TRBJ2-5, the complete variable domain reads GAGVSQSPSNKVTEKGKDVELRCDPISGHTALYWYRQSLGQGLEFLIYFQGNSAPDKSGLPSDRFSAERTGGSVSTLTIQRTQQEDSAVYLCASGRGNQETQYFGPGTRLLVL.

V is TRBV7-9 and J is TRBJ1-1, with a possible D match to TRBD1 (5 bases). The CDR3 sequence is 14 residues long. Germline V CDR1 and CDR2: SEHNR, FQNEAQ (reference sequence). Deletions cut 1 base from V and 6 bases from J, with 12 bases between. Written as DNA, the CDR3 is TGTGCCAGCAGCTTAGGTGGGGCGGACGCTGAAGCTTTCTTT. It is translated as CASSLGGADAEAFF.

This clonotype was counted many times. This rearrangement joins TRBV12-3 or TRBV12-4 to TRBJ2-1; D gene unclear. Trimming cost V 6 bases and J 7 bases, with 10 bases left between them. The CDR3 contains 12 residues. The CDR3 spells CASSLERNEQFF. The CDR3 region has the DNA TGTGCCAGCAGCCTAGAGAGGAATGAGCAGTTCTTC.

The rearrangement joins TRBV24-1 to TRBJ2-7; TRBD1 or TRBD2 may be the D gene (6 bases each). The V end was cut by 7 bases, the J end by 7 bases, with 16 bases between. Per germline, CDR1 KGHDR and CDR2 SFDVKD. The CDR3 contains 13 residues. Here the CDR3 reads CATSAAGQGEQYF. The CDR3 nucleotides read TGTGCCACCAGCGCTGCGGGACAAGGTGAGCAGTACTTC.